This TCR beta chain was profiled in a study of T-cell reconstitution after alpha-beta-depleted transplantation in children. The TCRbeta library was prepared with unique molecular identifiers. MiXCR was run by TCRdb on the PCR reads, yielding one entry per CDR3 protein. The data contain 170,000 or so distinct CDR3 sequences, roughly 6.8% of them singletons. This clonotype has a count of ten or more. CDR3 length: 12 amino acids. V was trimmed by 3 bases and J by 4 bases, leaving 7 bases between them. Germline lookup yields CDR1 LNHNV and CDR2 YYDKDF (reference sequence). The material was PBMCs from the stem cell graft donor, obtained from the stem cell graft. The chain has TRBV15 and TRBJ2-7; the D is unclear. The TCR was taken from a human donor who donated a stem cell graft to a child with Wiskott-Aldrich syndrome. CDR3 sequence reads: CATSRGIYEQYF. CDR3 in DNA: TGTGCCACCAGCAGGGGAATTTACGAGCAGTACTTC. Using reference TRBV15 and TRBJ2-7 for the parts outside the CDR3, the full variable domain is DAMVIQNPRYQVTQFGKPVTLSCSQTLNHNVMYWYQQKSSQAPKLLFHYYDKDFNNEADTPDNFQSRRPNTSFCFLDIRSPGLGDTAMYLCATSRGIYEQYFGPGTRLTVT.